The 26 T cell receptor beta chains below were found in one sample sequenced in a study of patients and donors after allogeneic stem cell transplantation. TCRdb processed the RT-PCR reads anew with MiXCR; each CDR3 protein has one entry. The data show 100,000 to 130,000 distinct CDR3 sequences, roughly 35% seen once. Source material: blood, either unsorted or a sorted T cell fraction (not recorded which). These receptors originate from a human donor who was either an allogeneic HSCT recipient or a stem cell or donor lymphocyte infusion donor (not recorded which). It is not recorded whose cells these are; they may come from a transplant donor.

Only a few counts were recorded for this clonotype. The V call is TRBV28, the J call TRBJ2-1; D is ambiguous. Germline V CDR1 and CDR2: MDHEN, SYDVKM. V lost 1 base and J lost 0, with 10 bases in between. This CDR3 is built from 16 residues. The CDR3 DNA reads as TGTGCCAGCAGTTTATCTGGCGTGAGCTCCTACAATGAGCAGTTCTTC. Translating it yields CASSLSGVSSYNEQFF.

The chain employs TRBV7-2 and TRBJ2-3; D remains unclear. Germline CDR1 reads SGHTA; CDR2 reads FQGNSA. Trimming removed 5 bases from V and 1 base from J, with 10 bases in between. CDR3 length: 14 residues. CDR3 region: CASSPLLRTDTQYF. The CDR3 DNA reads as TGTGCCAGCAGCCCCCTTCTCCGCACAGATACGCAGTATTTT.

This clonotype was observed a handful of times. This chain connects TRBV6-5 to TRBJ2-7; D possibly uses TRBD1 or TRBD2 (5 bases each). Per germline, CDR1 MNHEY and CDR2 SVGAGI. This CDR3 comprises 15 residues. The V end lost 6 bases, the J end lost 0 bases, and 15 bases lay between the germline ends. The CDR3, as DNA: TGTGCCAGCAGCCGAACCGGGACGGACTCCTACGAGCAGTACTTC. Amino acid sequence: CASSRTGTDSYEQYF.

The rearrangement uses TRBV20-1 and TRBJ2-7; D remains unclear. V was clipped by 4 bases and J by 2 bases, with 12 bases between them. CDR3 size: 13 residues. Germline V gene sequence: CDR1 DFQATT, CDR2 SNEGSKA (reference sequence). Here the CDR3 DNA reads TGCAGTGCTATCACACACGGACCCTACGAGCAGTACTTC. Amino acids: CSAITHGPYEQYF.

The chain uses TRBV10-3 and TRBJ2-7; TRBD2 matches at 11 bases. Trimming cost V 6 bases and J 3 bases; bases outside gene matches: 1. CDR3 length: 13 residues. Germline CDR1 ENHRY, CDR2 SYGVKD. CDR3 DNA sequence: TGTGCCATCAGGGGGACTAGCGGCTACGAGCAGTACTTC. It codes for CAIRGTSGYEQYF.

This rearrangement joins TRBV7-8 to TRBJ2-1; 7 bases align to TRBD2. Germline V gene data show CDR1 as SGHVS and CDR2 as FQNEAQ. Trimming at V came to 1 base and at J to 9 bases, leaving 9 bases not matched to a gene. This CDR3 has 15 residues. In DNA, the CDR3 is TGTGCCAGCAGCTTAGGACGACTAGCAAGAGGTGAGCAGTTCTTC. Amino acids: CASSLGRLARGEQFF. The whole variable domain, filled in from reference TRBV7-8 and TRBJ2-1, reads GAGVSQSPRYKVAKRGQDVALRCDPISGHVSLFWYQQALGQGPEFLTYFQNEAQLDKSGLPSDRFFAERPEGSVSTLKIQRTQQEDSAVYLCASSLGRLARGEQFFGPGTRLTVL.

CDR3 in amino acids: CASSPGTAYNSPLHF. The DNA of the CDR3 is TGTGCCAGCAGCCCAGGGACCGCATATAATTCACCCCTCCACTTT. The chain has TRBV12-3 or TRBV12-4 and TRBJ1-6; D perhaps matches TRBD1 (5 bases). The CDR3 sequence is 15 residues long. V lost 6 bases and J lost 4, with 13 bases in between.

This chain links TRBV7-2 with TRBJ2-5, with 7 nucleotides matching TRBD1. The CDR3 extends over 16 amino acids. Per the germline V gene, CDR1 is SGHTA and CDR2 is FQGNSA. The junction had 7 bases not matched to a gene; V was cut back by 3 bases and J by 0 bases. CDR3 nucleotide sequence: TGTGCCAGCAGCTTTGGCGGCAGGGGGTACCAAGAGACCCAGTACTTC. As protein: CASSFGGRGYQETQYF.

In DNA, the CDR3 is TGCAGTGCTAGAGATCCACGCCCCGGACAGAACTATGGCTACACCTTC. This sequence encodes CSARDPRPGQNYGYTF. The chain couples TRBV20-1 to TRBJ1-2; tentatively, D is TRBD1 (6 bases). In germline, CDR1 is DFQATT, CDR2 SNEGSKA (reference sequence). Between the trimmed V and J ends, which lost 0 bases and 2 bases, there was a span of 16 bases. This CDR3 is built from 16 residues.

This clonotype was found a few times. The V and J genes are TRBV15 and TRBJ2-3, with TRBD1 as a possible D gene (6 bases). Germline V lookup: CDR1 LNHNV, CDR2 YYDKDF (reference sequence). CDR3 length equals 15 residues. V lost 0 bases and J 11 bases, leaving 18 bases between the germline ends. The CDR3 loop reads CATSRDQSRQERQYF. CDR3 in DNA: TGTGCCACCAGCAGAGATCAATCCAGACAGGAAAGGCAGTATTTT.

This clonotype is labeled as medium-sized. This chain links TRBV4-1 with TRBJ1-5, with 9 positions matching TRBD1. After removal of 3 bases from V and 4 bases from J, the junction contained 10 bases not matched to a gene. Looked up from germline, CDR1 is MGHRA and CDR2 is YSYEKL. This CDR3 region has 17 residues. Here the CDR3 reads CASSHAPGTGYNQPQHF. The CDR3 DNA sequence: TGCGCCAGCAGCCATGCCCCCGGGACAGGGTATAATCAGCCCCAGCATTTT.

This clonotype was seen more than once but under ten times. The chain couples TRBV7-2 to TRBJ2-1; 9 nucleotides line up with TRBD2. This CDR3 spans 16 amino acids. Germline V lookup: CDR1 SGHTA, CDR2 FQGNSA. J gave up 5 bases and V 5 bases, and 10 bases lay outside the gene matches. CDR3 in DNA: TGTGCCAGCAGCCCCCATAGCGGGAGCGGGAACAATGAGCAGTTCTTC. Its translation: CASSPHSGSGNNEQFF.

This sequence joins TRBV20-1 and TRBJ2-1, with TRBD2 identical over 14 bases. J gave up 4 bases and V 6 bases, and 8 bases lay outside the gene matches. Germline V gene lookup returns CDR1 DFQATT and CDR2 SNEGSKA (reference sequence). The CDR3 length is 16 residues. The CDR3 sequence is CSARTSGRTSYNEQFF. The CDR3 nucleotides are TGCAGTGCGCGGACTAGCGGGAGGACCTCTTACAATGAGCAGTTCTTC.

V is TRBV28 and J is TRBJ2-2; D remains ambiguous. V shed 6 bases and J shed 7 bases, with 6 bases lying between them. Germline-derived CDR1 and CDR2 are MDHEN and SYDVKM. The CDR3 consists of 11 residues. This chain's CDR3 is CASRGHGELFF. In nucleotides, the CDR3 is TGTGCCAGCAGGGGTCACGGGGAGCTGTTTTTT.

This clonotype was recorded a few times. V and J are TRBV4-1 and TRBJ1-4; D is ambiguous. Germline CDR1 MGHRA, CDR2 YSYEKL. V shed 6 bases and J shed 8 bases, with 16 bases lying between them. The CDR3 has 14 amino acids. CDR3 DNA sequence: TGCGCCAGCAGTCACGCCCTGCCGCCCGAAAAACTGTTTTTT. Amino acid sequence: CASSHALPPEKLFF.

The rearrangement uses TRBV6-2 or TRBV6-3 and TRBJ2-5; possibly TRBD1 or TRBD2 for D (5 bases each). CDR1 is MNHEY and CDR2 is SVGEGT in the germline V gene. This CDR3 region has 16 residues. V lost 6 bases, J lost 3 bases, and 20 bases lay in between. The CDR3 region has the DNA TGTGCCAGCAGGGCCCACGACGGGGACCTTAAAGAGACCCAGTACTTC. It is translated as CASRAHDGDLKETQYF.

The chain links TRBV12-3 or TRBV12-4 to TRBJ1-4; D is perhaps TRBD1 (6 bases). V was pared by 3 bases and J by 5 bases, with 10 bases between. This CDR3 contains 14 residues. CDR3 coding DNA: TGTGCCAGCAGTTTGGGACACGAAAATGAAAAACTGTTTTTT. It yields the protein CASSLGHENEKLFF.

The chain couples TRBV27 to TRBJ1-1; D not certain. CDR3 size: 15 residues. From germline, CDR1 is MNHEY and CDR2 SMNVEV (reference sequence). V lost 3 bases and J 2 bases, leaving 13 bases between the germline ends. CDR3 nucleotides: TGTGCCAGCAGTTTTGTTGGACGACTCAACACTGAAGCTTTCTTT. Its translation: CASSFVGRLNTEAFF.

The chain links TRBV20-1 to TRBJ2-1; TRBD2 matches at 12 bases. The CDR3 extends over 15 amino acids. CDR1 and CDR2 from the germline V gene are DFQATT and SNEGSKA (reference sequence). V lost 3 bases to trimming and J lost 3 bases; unmatched junction nucleotides: 3. CDR3 region: CSARTSGSFYNEQFF. For the CDR3, the DNA is TGCAGTGCTAGGACTAGCGGGAGTTTCTACAATGAGCAGTTCTTC.

This rearrangement joins TRBV6-2 or TRBV6-3 to TRBJ2-5; 13 nucleotides align to TRBD2. The germline CDR1 and CDR2 sequences are MNHEY and SVGEGT. With V trimmed by 5 bases and J by 4 bases, 13 bases remained unmatched. The CDR3 has 18 residues. The CDR3 region has the DNA TGTGCCAGCAGTAAGAGACTAGCGGGGGGTCCCTCGGGAGAGACCCAGTACTTC. Translation: CASSKRLAGGPSGETQYF.

The V and J genes are TRBV6-5 and TRBJ2-7; 12 bases fit TRBD1. The germline CDR1 and CDR2 sequences are MNHEY and SVGAGI. V lost 4 bases, J lost 5 bases, and 6 bases stayed unmatched. The CDR3 extends over 15 amino acids. DNA of the CDR3: TGTGCCAGCAGTTCACCCGGGACAGGGGGCCACGAGCAGTACTTC. Protein: CASSSPGTGGHEQYF.

This chain joins TRBV14 and TRBJ2-3; perhaps TRBD2 as D (7 bases). The ends were cut back, 6 bases at V and 2 bases at J, with 9 bases in the middle. Per germline, CDR1 SGHDN and CDR2 FVKESK. The CDR3 is made up of 13 amino acids. The CDR3 DNA reads as TGTGCCAGCAGGCGGGGGCTCACAGATACGCAGTATTTT. It translates to CASRRGLTDTQYF.

This clonotype was seen more than once but under ten times. V usage is TRBV7-2 and J usage is TRBJ1-1; D gene unclear. The CDR3 extends over 13 amino acids. Trimming stripped 3 bases from V and 1 base from J, with 6 bases between. CDR1 is SGHTA, CDR2 FQGNSA, per germline. The CDR3 sequence is CASSFGPNTEAFF. The CDR3 region has the DNA TGTGCCAGCAGCTTCGGCCCGAACACTGAAGCTTTCTTT.

This clonotype showed up just a few times. The gene calls are TRBV6-5 and TRBJ1-1, with D hard to call. The V gene's germline CDR1 is MNHEY and CDR2 SVGAGI. Trimming left V 0 bases short and J 8 bases short, with 10 bases between. This CDR3 comprises 13 residues. The CDR3 DNA sequence: TGTGCCAGCAGTTACTCGGGCCCGTCCGAAGCTTTCTTT. It translates to CASSYSGPSEAFF.

This clonotype was counted a few times. This chain connects TRBV12-3 or TRBV12-4 to TRBJ2-2; the D gene is possibly TRBD2 (6 bases). Deletions cut 6 bases from V and 5 bases from J, with 13 bases between. The CDR3 spans 14 residues. The CDR3 DNA is TGTGCCAGCAGAGAGGCAGGGAGGACCGGGGAGCTGTTTTTT. Protein sequence: CASREAGRTGELFF.

This clonotype was found a few times. The chain is built from TRBV12-3 or TRBV12-4 and TRBJ2-1; the D is unclear. V lost 6 bases, J lost 6 bases, and 15 bases lay in between. The CDR3 consists of 14 residues. CDR3 in DNA: TGTGCCAGCAGGACCTCTGTAGAACGCAATGAGCAGTTCTTC. Translating it yields CASRTSVERNEQFF.